The clone carrying this TCR beta chain was recorded many times. Looked up from germline, CDR1 is MDHEN and CDR2 is SYDVKM. The length of the CDR3 is 15 residues. V dropped 2 bases and J dropped 3 bases, with 11 bases sitting between them. The sample is drawn from a study of Graves' ophthalmopathy and Graves' hyperthyroidism. RNA transcripts were the source from which TCR beta CDR3 regions were amplified. RT-PCR with HTBI primers came first, then second-round multiplex PCR. Via MiXCR, TCRdb re-called the multiplex PCR reads, giving one row per CDR3 protein. This table has about 620,000 distinct CDR3 sequences, about 20% appearing once. No donor had other autoimmune disease, uncontrolled infection, pregnancy or lactation.

The sequenced material came from peripheral blood. V is TRBV28 and J is TRBJ1-5; no reliable D call. This receptor was identified in a woman aged 18-29 years with stable Graves' hyperthyroidism. Some clones in this sample may be carry-over from other donors' samples. CDR3 coding DNA: TGTGCCAGCAGTTTAATGTCCCCAATCAATCAGCCCCAGCATTTT. As protein: CASSLMSPINQPQHF.